This passage covers 26 T cell receptor beta chains from one sample sequenced in a study of response to subunit inactivated influenza vaccine. A single record per CDR3 protein comes from TCRdb applying MiXCR to the RT-PCR reads. The table lists roughly 760,000 distinct CDR3 sequences, about 20% of them singletons. This specimen was PBMCs from blood, taken 5 to 6 days after vaccination. The receptors stem from a man aged 50 or older who received an inactivated influenza vaccine.

The V gene is TRBV9, the J gene TRBJ2-2, with 8 bases that match TRBD1. The CDR3 runs to 15 residues. In germline, CDR1 is SGDLS, CDR2 YYNGEE. The V and J ends lost 2 bases and 4 bases, in that order; junction bases with no gene match: 4. The CDR3 here is CASSVTDRATGELFF. CDR3 DNA sequence: TGTGCCAGCAGCGTGACGGACAGGGCCACCGGGGAGCTGTTTTTT.

This clonotype was seen a handful of times. The chain has TRBV9 and TRBJ2-7, with 9 nucleotides matching TRBD1. The germline CDR1 and CDR2 sequences are SGDLS and YYNGEE. V gave up 0 bases and J gave up 6 bases; unmatched junction bases: 10. The CDR3 contains 16 residues. CDR3 DNA: TGTGCCAGCAGCGTAGGCCCCACAGGGGGCTGGGTCGAGCAGTACTTC. Translation gives CASSVGPTGGWVEQYF.

This clonotype was observed a handful of times. V and J are TRBV5-6 and TRBJ2-1; 8 bases are a match to TRBD2. CDR3 length equals 15 residues. The J segment lost 2 bases and the V segment lost 2 bases, leaving 3 bases of the junction unmatched. From germline, CDR1 is SGHDT and CDR2 YYEEEE. The CDR3 here is CASSLLAAPYNEQFF. The CDR3 bases are TGTGCCAGCAGCTTACTAGCGGCTCCCTACAATGAGCAGTTCTTC.

This clonotype was counted between two and nine times. This rearrangement joins TRBV7-6 to TRBJ2-7; 8 nucleotides align to TRBD2. J gave up 3 bases and V 5 bases, and 9 bases lay outside the gene matches. The CDR3 contains 15 residues. Germline assignment: CDR1 SGHVS and CDR2 FNYEAQ. CDR3 in amino acids: CASSEGYGTSYEQYF. The CDR3 coding sequence is TGTGCCAGCAGCGAAGGATACGGGACTAGCTACGAGCAGTACTTC.

This clonotype was observed many times. The chain is built from TRBV5-1 and TRBJ2-7; maybe TRBD1 (6 bases). The CDR3 consists of 14 residues. Trimming stripped 0 bases from V and 2 bases from J, with 9 bases between. Per germline, CDR1 SGHRS and CDR2 YFSETQ. The CDR3 DNA follows: TGCGCCAGCAGCTTGGAAGGACAGACCTACGAGCAGTACTTC. Translated: CASSLEGQTYEQYF.

This clonotype occurred many times. The V call is TRBV29-1, the J call TRBJ2-1; D might be TRBD1 (6 bases). The CDR3 has 17 residues. Between the trimmed V and J ends, which lost 3 bases and 0 bases, there was a span of 18 bases. Germline V gene sequence: CDR1 SQVTM, CDR2 ANQGSEA. The CDR3, as DNA: TGCAGCGTTGAGGGGGCCGACTACACGAGCTCCTACAATGAGCAGTTCTTC. The encoded protein is CSVEGADYTSSYNEQFF.

This sequence joins TRBV10-3 and TRBJ2-3; D is uncertain. CDR1 is ENHRY and CDR2 is SYGVKD in the germline V gene. V lost 0 bases, J lost 1 base, and 11 bases lay in between. The CDR3 runs 16 residues. CDR3 sequence (DNA): TGTGCCATCAGTGAGTCGCTTAGCCTGGGCACAGATACGCAGTATTTT. Protein: CAISESLSLGTDTQYF.

This sequence joins TRBV7-2 and TRBJ2-1, with 10 bases aligning to TRBD2. The CDR3 consists of 15 residues. The germline CDR1 and CDR2 sequences are SGHTA and FQGNSA. The junction had 5 bases not matched to a gene; V was cut back by 3 bases and J by 6 bases. As DNA, the CDR3 is TGTGCCAGCAGCTTGTCGAGCGGGAGGGCCAATGAGCAGTTCTTC. This gives the protein CASSLSSGRANEQFF.

There are many counts of this clonotype. J is TRBJ2-1 and V is TRBV5-1; 16 bases match TRBD2. After removal of 4 bases from V and 4 bases from J, the junction contained 2 bases not matched to a gene. Per the germline V gene, CDR1 is SGHRS and CDR2 is YFSETQ. This CDR3 contains 16 residues. CDR3 sequence reads: CASSGGLAGGYNEQFF. DNA of the CDR3: TGCGCCAGCAGCGGGGGACTAGCGGGAGGGTACAATGAGCAGTTCTTC.

V and J are TRBV12-3 or TRBV12-4 and TRBJ2-5, with 11 nucleotides matching TRBD1. Trimming removed 4 bases from V and 6 bases from J; junction bases left unmatched: 10. This CDR3 has 16 residues. The DNA of the CDR3 is TGTGCCAGCAGTTCCCTCCCCGGACAGGGGGCAAAGACCCAGTACTTC. Protein: CASSSLPGQGAKTQYF.

This clonotype was picked up a small number of times. V and J are TRBV20-1 and TRBJ1-5; D remains unclear. V lost 6 bases, J lost 4 bases, and 16 bases lay in between. The CDR3 loop spans 14 amino acids. Germline loops: CDR1 DFQATT, CDR2 SNEGSKA (reference sequence). This chain's CDR3 is CSAPLLNGNQPQHF. In DNA form, the CDR3 reads TGCAGTGCGCCACTACTAAACGGGAATCAGCCCCAGCATTTT.

The rearrangement uses TRBV5-1 and TRBJ2-1; D might be TRBD1 (6 bases). From germline, CDR1 is SGHRS and CDR2 YFSETQ. V lost 2 bases and J 4 bases, leaving 13 bases between the germline ends. CDR3 size: 15 residues. CDR3 region: CASSFGGQGYNEQFF. CDR3 nucleotide sequence: TGCGCCAGCAGCTTTGGCGGGCAGGGGTACAATGAGCAGTTCTTC.

The sample holds a few counts of this clonotype. The chain carries TRBV6-1 and TRBJ2-3; 7 bases align to TRBD1. This CDR3 contains 14 residues. Germline CDR1 and CDR2: MNHNS and SASEGT. V shed 6 bases, J shed 0 bases, and the junction held 3 bases outside the gene matches. The CDR3 loop is CASRKDRSTDTQYF. CDR3 nucleotides: TGTGCCAGCAGAAAGGACAGGAGCACAGATACGCAGTATTTT.

In the case of this clonotype: A much larger clone lies a single base off, so this may be a read error. The rearrangement links TRBV20-1 to TRBJ2-7; unclear D gene. This CDR3 is 12 amino acids long. The germline V gene encodes CDR1 DFQATT and CDR2 SNEGSKA (reference sequence). V lost 0 bases, J lost 4 bases, and 7 bases lay in between. The CDR3 is CSARDHIYEQYF. The CDR3 DNA sequence: TGCAGTGCTAGAGATCATATTTACGAGCAGTACTTC.

This clonotype was detected a few times. The gene calls are TRBV14 and TRBJ2-3, with a possible D match to TRBD2 (5 bases). CDR1 and CDR2 (germline): SGHDN, FVKESK. The length of the CDR3 is 15 residues. V was clipped by 1 base and J by 2 bases, with 10 bases between them. The CDR3 loop reads CASSQGGLLTDTQYF. The CDR3 DNA sequence: TGTGCCAGCAGCCAAGGAGGGCTCCTCACAGATACGCAGTATTTT.

This clonotype was detected only a few times. The chain recombines TRBV5-1 with TRBJ1-1, with D tentatively TRBD1 (5 bases). The germline CDR1 and CDR2 sequences are SGHRS and YFSETQ. With 4 bases removed from V and 3 bases from J, the gap between germline ends came to 13 bases. The CDR3 runs 14 residues. This chain's CDR3 is CASSPPGGYTEAFF. DNA for the CDR3: TGCGCCAGCAGCCCCCCGGGGGGGTACACTGAAGCTTTCTTT.

The chain recombines TRBV20-1 with TRBJ2-7; D may be TRBD2 (5 bases). The CDR3 has 14 amino acids. V was shortened by 7 bases and J by 1 base, with 17 bases between the two germline ends. CDR1 is DFQATT, CDR2 SNEGSKA, per germline (reference sequence). The CDR3 sequence is CSVSRASGSYEQYF. CDR3 coding DNA: TGCAGTGTATCGAGGGCTAGTGGTTCCTACGAGCAGTACTTC.

This clonotype has ten or more counts. This chain links TRBV20-1 with TRBJ1-1; no clear D gene. The germline V gene has CDR1 DFQATT and CDR2 SNEGSKA (reference sequence). The CDR3 has 13 amino acids. V gave up 4 bases and J gave up 1 base, with 10 bases separating them. This chain's CDR3 is CSAIRTGNTEAFF. Here the CDR3 DNA reads TGCAGTGCTATCAGGACGGGGAACACTGAAGCTTTCTTT.

This chain uses TRBV24-1 with TRBJ2-1; 9 bases agree with TRBD2. CDR1 is KGHDR and CDR2 is SFDVKD in the germline V gene. This CDR3 is 16 amino acids long. The V and J ends lost 3 bases and 3 bases, in that order; junction bases with no gene match: 5. The CDR3 nucleotides are TGTGCCACCAGTGATGCATCTAGCGGGGACTACAATGAGCAGTTCTTC. Translation gives CATSDASSGDYNEQFF.

The gene calls are TRBV5-1 and TRBJ2-5; 7 bases match TRBD1. CDR3 length: 15 amino acids. Trimming removed 2 bases from V and 2 bases from J; junction bases left unmatched: 6. CDR1 is SGHRS and CDR2 is YFSETQ in the germline V gene. The DNA of the CDR3 is TGCGCCAGCAGCTTTATGGGACAGAGTCAAGAGACCCAGTACTTC. Translated: CASSFMGQSQETQYF.

This clonotype was recorded a few times. The gene calls are TRBV6-1 and TRBJ2-1; 10 nucleotides align to TRBD2. V dropped 8 bases and J dropped 9; count of bases not matched to a gene: 13. Germline V gene lookup returns CDR1 MNHNS and CDR2 SASEGT. This CDR3 has 15 residues. Here the CDR3 reads CASSSLAGGPGEQFF. CDR3 coding DNA: TGTGCCAGCTCCTCTTTAGCGGGAGGACCAGGTGAGCAGTTCTTC.

The chain joins TRBV7-9 to TRBJ2-7, with TRBD1 as a possible D gene (5 bases). CDR3 length equals 13 residues. Germline V CDR1 and CDR2: SEHNR, FQNEAQ (reference sequence). Between the trimmed V and J ends, which lost 4 bases and 1 base, there was a span of 8 bases. As DNA, the CDR3 is TGTGCCAGCAGCTATCGACAGTCCTACGAGCAGTACTTC. Translating it yields CASSYRQSYEQYF.

The chain uses TRBV6-1 and TRBJ2-3; 14 bases agree with TRBD2. Losses at the gene ends were 6 bases for V and 2 bases for J; bases not matched to a gene: 4. The CDR3 covers 16 residues. Germline-derived CDR1 and CDR2 are MNHNS and SASEGT. CDR3 nucleotide sequence: TGTGCCAGCAGGCTGACTAGCGGGGGGGCCACAGATACGCAGTATTTT. As protein: CASRLTSGGATDTQYF.

This chain connects TRBV6-1 to TRBJ2-3; weak D call: TRBD2 (5 bases). Germline CDR1 and CDR2: MNHNS and SASEGT. Trimming removed 6 bases at V and 0 bases at J, with 16 bases between. The CDR3 length is 16 residues. CDR3 nucleotide sequence: TGTGCCAGCAGCTCCTGGACTTTTTCCAGCACAGATACGCAGTATTTT. Protein product: CASSSWTFSSTDTQYF.

With regard to this clonotype: The junction does not match germline at one end; this may be a read error. The V call is TRBV28, the J call TRBJ2-7; 7 nucleotides line up with TRBD1. The germline CDR1 and CDR2 sequences are MDHEN and SYDVKM. The CDR3 consists of 12 residues. This CDR3 reads CASSLAQGQPFF. CDR3 bases: TGTGCCAGCAGTTTGGCCCAGGGACAGCCGTTCTTC.

The chain has TRBV7-8 and TRBJ2-3; the D is unclear. The germline V gene has CDR1 SGHVS and CDR2 FQNEAQ. V was pared by 6 bases and J by 5 bases, with 9 bases between. The CDR3 length is 12 residues. Written as DNA, the CDR3 is TGTGCCAGCAGTCGACACCAAGATACGCAGTATTTT. It yields the protein CASSRHQDTQYF.